At least ten counts were recorded for the clone carrying this TCR beta chain. The sample originates from a study of T cells in Graves' hyperthyroidism and ophthalmopathy. There were TCR beta CDR3 regions amplified from RNA transcripts. HTBI primers were used for first-round RT-PCR of the TCR CDR3. TCRdb recomputed calls from the multiplex PCR reads with MiXCR, one row per CDR3 protein. The sample includes just under 750,000 distinct CDR3 sequences, around a third of them seen just once. Trimming took 2 bases from V and 3 from J; bases not matched to a gene: 0. The CDR3 covers 14 residues. Per the germline V gene, CDR1 is MNHEY and CDR2 is SVGEGT. The patients, who ranged from 18 to 65 in age, presented with newly diagnosed hyperthyroidism lasting under 2 months. Together with thyroid ultrasound, orbital computed tomography, serum thyroxine and TRAb, clinical symptoms were used for diagnoses.

The chain combines TRBV6-2 or TRBV6-3 with TRBJ2-7, with TRBD1 matching over 11 bases. The sequencing sample was made of blood. This receptor was identified in a middle-aged woman with Graves' hyperthyroidism. The CDR3 sequence: CASSYGTGGYEQYF. For the CDR3, the DNA is TGTGCCAGCAGTTACGGGACAGGGGGCTACGAGCAGTACTTC.